The subject of this entry is one TCR beta chain. Its antigen is not known. This sample's TCRbeta library carried unique molecular identifier barcodes. TCRdb processed the PCR reads anew with MiXCR; each CDR3 protein has one entry. In the table there are 700,000 or so distinct CDR3 sequences, about an eighth of which are singletons. This specimen belongs to a study of T-cell reconstitution after alpha-beta-depleted transplantation in children. Findings of the study overall: Once a year had passed after transplant, T-cell counts and diversity came mostly from newly produced T cells. Alpha-beta T cells present about two months after transplant were reported to originate from several hundred expanded graft clones.

The specimen was PBMCs, collected before TCRalphabeta/CD19-depleted stem cell transplant. The source of this sequence is a girl aged 2-10 years with congenital amegakaryocytic thrombocytopenia, due to receive a stem cell transplant.

The CDR3 spells CSATDSEQYF. CDR3 nucleotides: TGCAGTGCCACCGATAGCGAGCAGTACTTC. The chain links TRBV20-1 to TRBJ2-7, with D unclear. CDR1 and CDR2 (germline): DFQATT, SNEGSKA (reference sequence). Trimming pared 6 bases from V and 6 bases from J, leaving 9 bases between. The CDR3 runs to 10 residues.